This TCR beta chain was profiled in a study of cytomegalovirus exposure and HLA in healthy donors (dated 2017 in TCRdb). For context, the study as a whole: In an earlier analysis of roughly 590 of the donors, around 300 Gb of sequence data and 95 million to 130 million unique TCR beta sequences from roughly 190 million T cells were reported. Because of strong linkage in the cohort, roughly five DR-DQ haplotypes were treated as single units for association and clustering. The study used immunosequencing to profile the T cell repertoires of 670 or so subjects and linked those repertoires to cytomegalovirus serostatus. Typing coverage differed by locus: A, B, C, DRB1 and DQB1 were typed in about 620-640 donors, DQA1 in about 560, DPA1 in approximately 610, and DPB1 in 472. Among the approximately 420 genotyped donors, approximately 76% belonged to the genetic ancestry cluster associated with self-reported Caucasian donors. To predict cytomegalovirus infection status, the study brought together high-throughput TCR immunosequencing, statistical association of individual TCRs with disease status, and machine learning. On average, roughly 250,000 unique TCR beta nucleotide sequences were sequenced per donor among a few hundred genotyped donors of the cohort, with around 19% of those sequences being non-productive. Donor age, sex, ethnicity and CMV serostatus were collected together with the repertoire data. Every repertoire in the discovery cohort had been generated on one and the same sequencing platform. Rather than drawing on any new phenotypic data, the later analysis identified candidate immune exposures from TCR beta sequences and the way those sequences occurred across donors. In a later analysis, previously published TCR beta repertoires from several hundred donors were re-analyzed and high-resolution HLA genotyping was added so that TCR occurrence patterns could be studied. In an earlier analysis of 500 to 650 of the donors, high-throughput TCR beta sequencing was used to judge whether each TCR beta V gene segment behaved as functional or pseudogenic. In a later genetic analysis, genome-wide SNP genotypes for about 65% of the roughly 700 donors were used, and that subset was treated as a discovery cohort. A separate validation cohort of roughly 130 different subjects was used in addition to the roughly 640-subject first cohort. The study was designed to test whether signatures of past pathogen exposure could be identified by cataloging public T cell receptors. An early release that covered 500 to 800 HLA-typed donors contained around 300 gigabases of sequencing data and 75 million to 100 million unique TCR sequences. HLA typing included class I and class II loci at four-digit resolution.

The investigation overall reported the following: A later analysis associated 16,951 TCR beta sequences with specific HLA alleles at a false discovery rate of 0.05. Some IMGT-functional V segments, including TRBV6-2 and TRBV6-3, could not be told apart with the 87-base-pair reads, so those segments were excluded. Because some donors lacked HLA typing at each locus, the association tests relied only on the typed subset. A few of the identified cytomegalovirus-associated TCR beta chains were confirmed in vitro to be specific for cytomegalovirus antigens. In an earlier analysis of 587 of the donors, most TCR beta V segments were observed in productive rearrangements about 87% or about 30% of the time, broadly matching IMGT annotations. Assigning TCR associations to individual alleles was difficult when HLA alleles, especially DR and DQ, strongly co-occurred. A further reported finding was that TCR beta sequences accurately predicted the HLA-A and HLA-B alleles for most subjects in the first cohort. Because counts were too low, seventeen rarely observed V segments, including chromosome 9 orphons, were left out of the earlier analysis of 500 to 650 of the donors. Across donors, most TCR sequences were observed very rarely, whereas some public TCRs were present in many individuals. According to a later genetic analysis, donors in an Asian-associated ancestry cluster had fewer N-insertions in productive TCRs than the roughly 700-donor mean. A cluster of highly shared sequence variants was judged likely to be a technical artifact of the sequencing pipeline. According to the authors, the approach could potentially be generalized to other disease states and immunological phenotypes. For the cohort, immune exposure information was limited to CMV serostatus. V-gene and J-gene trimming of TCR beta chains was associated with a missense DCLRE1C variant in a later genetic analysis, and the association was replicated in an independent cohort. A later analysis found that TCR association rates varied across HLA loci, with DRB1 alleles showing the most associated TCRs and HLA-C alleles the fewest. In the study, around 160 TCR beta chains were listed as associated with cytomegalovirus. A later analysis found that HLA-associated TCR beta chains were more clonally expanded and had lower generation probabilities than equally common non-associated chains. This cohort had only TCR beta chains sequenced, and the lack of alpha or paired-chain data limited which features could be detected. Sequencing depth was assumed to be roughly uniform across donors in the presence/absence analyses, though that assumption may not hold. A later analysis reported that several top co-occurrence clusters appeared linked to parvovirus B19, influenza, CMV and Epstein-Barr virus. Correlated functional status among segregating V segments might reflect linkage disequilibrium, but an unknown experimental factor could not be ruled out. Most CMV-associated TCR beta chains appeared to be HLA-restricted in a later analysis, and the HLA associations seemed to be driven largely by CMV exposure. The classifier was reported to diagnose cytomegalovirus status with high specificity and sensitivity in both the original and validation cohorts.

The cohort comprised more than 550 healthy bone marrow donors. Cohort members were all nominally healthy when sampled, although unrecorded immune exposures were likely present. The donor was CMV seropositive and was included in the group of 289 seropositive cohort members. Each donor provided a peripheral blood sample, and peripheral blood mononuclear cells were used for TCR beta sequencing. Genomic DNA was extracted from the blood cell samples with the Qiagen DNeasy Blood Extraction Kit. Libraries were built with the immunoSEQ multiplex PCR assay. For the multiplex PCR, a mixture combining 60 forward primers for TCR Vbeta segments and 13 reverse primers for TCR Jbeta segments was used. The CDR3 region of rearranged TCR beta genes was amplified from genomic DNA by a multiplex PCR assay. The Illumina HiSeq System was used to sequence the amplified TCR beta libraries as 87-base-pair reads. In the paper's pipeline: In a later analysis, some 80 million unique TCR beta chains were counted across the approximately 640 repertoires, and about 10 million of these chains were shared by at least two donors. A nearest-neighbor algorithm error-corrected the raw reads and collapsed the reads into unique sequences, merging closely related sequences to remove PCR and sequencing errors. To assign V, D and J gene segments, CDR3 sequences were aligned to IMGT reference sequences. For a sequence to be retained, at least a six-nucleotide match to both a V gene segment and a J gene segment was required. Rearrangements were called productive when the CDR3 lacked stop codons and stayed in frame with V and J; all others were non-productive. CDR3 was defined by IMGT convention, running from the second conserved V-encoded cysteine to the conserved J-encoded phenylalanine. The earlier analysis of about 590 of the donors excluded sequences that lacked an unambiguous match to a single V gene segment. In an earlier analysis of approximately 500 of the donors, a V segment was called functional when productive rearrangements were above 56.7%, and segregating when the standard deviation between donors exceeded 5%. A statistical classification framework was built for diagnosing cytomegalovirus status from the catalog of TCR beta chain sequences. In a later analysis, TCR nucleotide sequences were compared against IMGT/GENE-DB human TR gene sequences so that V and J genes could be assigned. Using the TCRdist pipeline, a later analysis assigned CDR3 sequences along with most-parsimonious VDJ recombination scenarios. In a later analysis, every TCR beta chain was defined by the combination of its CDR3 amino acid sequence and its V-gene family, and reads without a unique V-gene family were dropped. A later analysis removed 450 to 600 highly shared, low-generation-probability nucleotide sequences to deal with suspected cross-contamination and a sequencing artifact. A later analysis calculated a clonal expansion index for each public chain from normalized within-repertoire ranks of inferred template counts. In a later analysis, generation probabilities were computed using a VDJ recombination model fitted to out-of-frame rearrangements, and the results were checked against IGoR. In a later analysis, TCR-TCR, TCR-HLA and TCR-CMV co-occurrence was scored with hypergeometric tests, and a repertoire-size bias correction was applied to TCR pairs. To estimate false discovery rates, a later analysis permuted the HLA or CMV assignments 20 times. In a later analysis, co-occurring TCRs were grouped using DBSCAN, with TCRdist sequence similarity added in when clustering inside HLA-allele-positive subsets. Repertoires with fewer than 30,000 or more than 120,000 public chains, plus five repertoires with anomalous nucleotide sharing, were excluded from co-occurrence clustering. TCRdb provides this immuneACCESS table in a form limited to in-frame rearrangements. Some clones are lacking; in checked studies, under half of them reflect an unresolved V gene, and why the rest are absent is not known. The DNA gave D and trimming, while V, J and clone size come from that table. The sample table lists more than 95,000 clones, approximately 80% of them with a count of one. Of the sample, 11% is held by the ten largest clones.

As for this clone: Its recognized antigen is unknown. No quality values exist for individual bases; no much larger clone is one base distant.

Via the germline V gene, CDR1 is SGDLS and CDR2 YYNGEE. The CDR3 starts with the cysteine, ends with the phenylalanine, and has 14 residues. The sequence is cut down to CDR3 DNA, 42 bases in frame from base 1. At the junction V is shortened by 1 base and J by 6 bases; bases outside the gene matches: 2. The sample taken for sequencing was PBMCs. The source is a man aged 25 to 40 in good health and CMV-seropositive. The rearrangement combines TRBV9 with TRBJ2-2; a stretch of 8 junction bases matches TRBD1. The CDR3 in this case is CASSVRQGSGELFF. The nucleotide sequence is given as TGTGCCAGCAGCGTACGACAGGGGTCCGGGGAGCTGTTTTTT.